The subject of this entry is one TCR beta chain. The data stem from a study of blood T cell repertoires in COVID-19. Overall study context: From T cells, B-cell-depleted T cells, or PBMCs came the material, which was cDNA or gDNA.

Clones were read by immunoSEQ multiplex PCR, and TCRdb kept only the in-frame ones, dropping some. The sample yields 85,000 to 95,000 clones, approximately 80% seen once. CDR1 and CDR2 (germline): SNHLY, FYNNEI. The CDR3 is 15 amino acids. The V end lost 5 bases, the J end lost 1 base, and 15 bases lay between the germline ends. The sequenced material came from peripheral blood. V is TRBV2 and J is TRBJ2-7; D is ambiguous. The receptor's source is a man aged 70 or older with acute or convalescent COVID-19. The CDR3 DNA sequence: TGTGCCAGCAGTCCCACCGAGGCCCCGTCCTACGAGCAGTACTTC. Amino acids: CASSPTEAPSYEQYF.